A single sample gave rise to the 19 T cell receptor beta chains below, sequenced in a study of shared clonotypes between healthy human individuals. The data were produced by immunoSEQ multiplex PCR, yet TCRdb's version contains in-frame clones alone and is incomplete. The sample holds about 650,000 clones, roughly 95% seen once. CD45RO negativity and positive selection for CCR7 defined naive CD8 cells, a population that excluded terminally differentiated effector memory CD45RA+ cells. Sequencing was carried out using naive CD8+ T cells sorted from blood. All receptors come from a woman aged 25 to 45 in good health.

On this clone: Germline and junction disagree at one end, which may indicate a read error. The rearrangement joins TRBV5-6 to TRBJ1-2, with D unclear. CDR1 is SGHDT and CDR2 is YYEEEE in the germline V gene. This CDR3 region has 11 residues. The CDR3 spells CASSLNGILHF. The CDR3 DNA follows: TGTGCCAGCAGCTTGAATGGAATACTACACTTC.

This chain links TRBV4-1 with TRBJ1-2; 7 bases map to TRBD1. J was trimmed by 4 bases and V by 1 base; bases with no gene match: 9. CDR3 length equals 16 residues. CDR1 is MGHRA and CDR2 is YSYEKL in the germline V gene. Here the CDR3 reads CASSQGGAGGGYGYTF. CDR3 sequence (DNA): TGCGCCAGCAGCCAAGGGGGAGCAGGGGGTGGCTATGGCTACACCTTC.

This clone came up a few times. This chain links TRBV11-3 with TRBJ2-2; D is uncertain. CDR1 and CDR2 (germline): SGHNT, YENEEA. The ends were cut back, 1 base at V and 8 bases at J, with 5 bases in the middle. The CDR3 has 12 amino acids. The CDR3, as DNA: TGTGCCAGCAGCTTAGTAGTGGGGGAGCTGTTTTTT. Encoded protein: CASSLVVGELFF. Complete variable domain (other parts from reference TRBV11-3 and TRBJ2-2): EAGVVQSPRYKIIEKKQPVAFWCNPISGHNTLYWYLQNLGQGPELLIRYENEEAVDDSQLPKDRFSAERLKGVDSTLKIQPAELGDSAVYLCASSLVVGELFFGEGSRLTVL.

This chain connects TRBV7-8 to TRBJ1-1; D is perhaps TRBD1 (5 bases). This CDR3 spans 13 amino acids. Between the trimmed V and J ends, which lost 1 base and 4 bases, there was a span of 7 bases. Germline V gene sequence: CDR1 SGHVS, CDR2 FQNEAQ. The CDR3, as DNA: TGTGCCAGCAGCTTAGGGGGGGTCACTGAAGCTTTCTTT. Translated, it gives CASSLGGVTEAFF.

This chain joins TRBV30 and TRBJ2-5; the D call may be TRBD1 or TRBD2 (5 bases each). V was clipped by 3 bases and J by 1 base, with 6 bases between them. The CDR3 is 12 amino acids. Germline CDR1 reads GTSNPN; CDR2 reads SVGIG (reference sequence). CDR3: CAWRGVQETQYF. The DNA of the CDR3 is TGTGCCTGGAGGGGGGTCCAAGAGACCCAGTACTTC.

The rearrangement joins TRBV9 to TRBJ2-5; D not resolved. The V and J ends lost 4 bases and 5 bases respectively, with 6 bases between them. The CDR3 loop spans 11 amino acids. CDR1 and CDR2 from the germline V gene are SGDLS and YYNGEE. The CDR3 region is CASSSRETQYF. The CDR3 DNA reads TGTGCCAGCAGCTCTAGGGAGACCCAGTACTTC.

The chain combines TRBV28 with TRBJ1-2; D unresolved. With 6 bases removed from V and 2 bases from J, the gap between germline ends came to 13 bases. The CDR3 contains 14 residues. CDR1 MDHEN and CDR2 SYDVKM come from the germline V gene. The CDR3 protein is CASSPVKENYGYTF. As DNA, the CDR3 is TGTGCCAGCAGCCCGGTTAAGGAGAACTATGGCTACACCTTC.

V gene TRBV29-1 combines with J gene TRBJ1-1; D is perhaps TRBD1 (5 bases). CDR3 length equals 14 residues. Germline loops: CDR1 SQVTM, CDR2 ANQGSEA. The V end was cut by 4 bases, the J end by 1 base, with 13 bases between. The CDR3 coding sequence is TGCAGCGTTGTAGGAGGGGAAGAGAACACTGAAGCTTTCTTT. It yields the protein CSVVGGEENTEAFF.

The CDR3 reads CASRGDPEVTFF. CDR3 sequence (DNA): TGTGCCAGCAGGGGGGACCCGGAGGTAACTTTCTTT. This rearrangement joins TRBV7-9 to TRBJ1-1, with D maybe TRBD1 (5 bases). The CDR3 loop spans 12 amino acids. The germline V gene has CDR1 SEHNR and CDR2 FQNEAQ (reference sequence). Trimming left V 6 bases short and J 12 bases short, with 17 bases between. The complete variable domain, with remaining parts taken from reference TRBV7-9 and TRBJ1-1, reads DTGVSQNPRHKITKRGQNVTFRCDPISEHNRLYWYRQTLGQGPEFLTYFQNEAQLEKSRLLSDRFSAERPKGSFSTLEIQRTEQGDSAMYLCASRGDPEVTFFGQGTRLTVV.

The chain carries TRBV5-6 and TRBJ2-1; TRBD2 matches at 14 bases. CDR3 length: 17 amino acids. Losses at the gene ends were 0 bases for V and 8 bases for J; bases not matched to a gene: 7. Germline-derived CDR1 and CDR2 are SGHDT and YYEEEE. The CDR3 DNA reads TGTGCCAGCAGCTTGGTGTTTGGGACTAGCGGGAGCGATGAGCAGTTCTTC. This encodes CASSLVFGTSGSDEQFF.

The chain links TRBV7-9 to TRBJ1-2; D call uncertain. This CDR3 contains 14 residues. Germline lookup yields CDR1 SEHNR and CDR2 FQNEAQ (reference sequence). V shed 6 bases and J shed 1 base, with 12 bases lying between them. CDR3: CASSSEWVNYGYTF. The CDR3 nucleotides read TGTGCCAGCAGTTCAGAGTGGGTTAACTATGGCTACACCTTC. Full variable domain (missing parts from reference TRBV7-9 and TRBJ1-2): DTGVSQNPRHKITKRGQNVTFRCDPISEHNRLYWYRQTLGQGPEFLTYFQNEAQLEKSRLLSDRFSAERPKGSFSTLEIQRTEQGDSAMYLCASSSEWVNYGYTFGSGTRLTVV.

The V gene is TRBV7-9, the J gene TRBJ1-4, with a weak D call TRBD1 (5 bases). This CDR3 has 15 amino acids. Germline CDR1 reads SEHNR; CDR2 reads FQNEAQ (reference sequence). Trimming left V 1 base short and J 7 bases short, with 13 bases between. The DNA for the CDR3 is TGTGCCAGCAGCTTAGATCGGGACCGCGGTGAAAAACTGTTTTTT. As protein: CASSLDRDRGEKLFF.

This chain uses TRBV19 with TRBJ1-1, with 11 positions matching TRBD1. V lost 10 bases, J lost 3 bases, and 7 bases stayed unmatched. The germline CDR1 and CDR2 sequences are LNHDA and SQIVND (reference sequence). This CDR3 spans 14 amino acids. The CDR3 region has the DNA TGTGCCAACGCTTGGACAGGGGGCTACACTGAAGCTTTCTTT. It translates to CANAWTGGYTEAFF.

This clone was observed a single time. The chain employs TRBV6-1 and TRBJ2-7; D unresolved. This CDR3 is built from 16 residues. Trimming took 1 base from V and 0 from J, leaving 13 bases between them. Germline V gives CDR1 MNHNS, CDR2 SASEGT. The CDR3 region has the DNA TGTGCCAGCAGTGAAGGCGGTAGCCGGAGCTCCTACGAGCAGTACTTC. Protein product: CASSEGGSRSSYEQYF.

This clone was seen a single time. This chain connects TRBV20-1 to TRBJ2-1, with D uncertain. CDR3 size: 11 residues. The germline gives CDR1 DFQATT, CDR2 SNEGSKA (reference sequence). Trimming took off 6 bases at V and 6 bases at J, with 9 bases between the two ends. CDR3 sequence: CSANPPNEQFF. CDR3 in DNA: TGCAGTGCAAACCCCCCCAATGAGCAGTTCTTC.

This rearrangement joins TRBV15 to TRBJ2-5, with 9 bases aligning to TRBD2. The assigned J gene may be wrong: the sequence end matches TRBJ2-7 better. The CDR3 has 16 residues. Per the germline V gene, CDR1 is LNHNV and CDR2 is YYDKDF (reference sequence). This CDR3 is CATSRVRAGGLTEQYF. For the CDR3, the DNA is TGTGCCACCAGCAGAGTTAGGGCGGGAGGGCTTACCGAGCAGTACTTC.

The J gene is TRBJ1-3, the V gene TRBV2; no clear D. With 8 bases removed from V and 0 bases from J, the gap between germline ends came to 26 bases. Per germline, CDR1 SNHLY and CDR2 FYNNEI. CDR3 size: 19 residues. Written as DNA, the CDR3 is TGTGCCAGCTTGGGGAGGCACCATACAAGAACGAGCTCTGGAAACACCATATATTTT. Translation gives CASLGRHHTRTSSGNTIYF.

The chain recombines TRBV28 with TRBJ2-7; TRBD1 might be the D (6 bases). Trimming shortened V by 5 bases and J by 3 bases, and 20 bases separated the two germline ends. CDR1 MDHEN and CDR2 SYDVKM come from the germline V gene. There are 16 residues in the CDR3. The CDR3: CASSRITGTPDYEQYF. Here the CDR3 DNA reads TGTGCCAGCAGTCGTATTACCGGGACACCCGACTACGAGCAGTACTTC.

The chain is built from TRBV7-8 and TRBJ1-2; 7 bases are a match to TRBD1. This CDR3 is 14 amino acids long. Germline V gene data show CDR1 as SGHVS and CDR2 as FQNEAQ. The V and J ends lost 0 bases and 11 bases, in that order; junction bases with no gene match: 9. The CDR3 nucleotides read TGTGCCAGCAGCTTAGCATTAGGGGGCAAGGGGTACACCTTC. Translation: CASSLALGGKGYTF.